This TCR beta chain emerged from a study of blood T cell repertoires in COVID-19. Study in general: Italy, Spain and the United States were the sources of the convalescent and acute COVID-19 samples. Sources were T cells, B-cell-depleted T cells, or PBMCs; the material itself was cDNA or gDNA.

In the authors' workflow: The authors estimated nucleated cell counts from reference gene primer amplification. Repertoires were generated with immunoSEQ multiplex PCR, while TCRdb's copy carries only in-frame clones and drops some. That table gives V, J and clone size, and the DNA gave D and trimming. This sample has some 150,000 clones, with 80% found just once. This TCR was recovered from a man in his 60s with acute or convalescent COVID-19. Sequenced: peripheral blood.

CDR3 protein: CASSRGENYGYTF. In nucleotides, the CDR3 is TGTGCCAGCTCACGAGGCGAGAACTATGGCTACACCTTC. The chain employs TRBV7-9 and TRBJ1-2; D ambiguous. CDR1 and CDR2 from the germline V gene are SEHNR and FQNEAQ (reference sequence). V dropped 8 bases and J dropped 2 bases, with 12 bases sitting between them. The CDR3 runs 13 residues.